This passage covers 23 T cell receptor beta chains from one sample sequenced in a study of blood T cell repertoires in COVID-19. Profiling relied on immunoSEQ multiplex PCR, and the TCRdb table lists in-frame clones only, not all of them. The table records roughly 100,000 clones, 85% to 90% of them present only once. The sequenced sample was peripheral blood. The receptors were sampled from a man in his fifties or sixties with active or convalescent COVID-19.

The rearrangement uses TRBV6-5 and TRBJ2-2; 7 bases align to TRBD1. In germline, CDR1 is MNHEY, CDR2 SVGAGI. The ends lost 0 bases at V and 7 bases at J; junction bases unmatched: 2. The CDR3 sequence is 14 residues long. Here the CDR3 reads CASSYSQGIGELFF. The DNA for the CDR3 is TGTGCCAGCAGTTACTCACAGGGGATCGGGGAGCTGTTTTTT.

This clone was seen a single time. This sequence joins TRBV6-5 and TRBJ2-3, with 10 bases aligning to TRBD1. The CDR3 extends over 14 amino acids. In germline, CDR1 is MNHEY, CDR2 SVGAGI. V was pared by 9 bases and J by 2 bases, with 5 bases of the junction left unmatched. The DNA of the CDR3 is TGTGCCAGTCGGGACAGGGGATTCACAGATACGCAGTATTTT. Translating gives CASRDRGFTDTQYF.

This clone was recorded a few times. The chain carries TRBV10-3 and TRBJ2-7; D is possibly TRBD1 (6 bases). The germline V gene has CDR1 ENHRY and CDR2 SYGVKD. With 4 bases removed from V and 1 base from J, the gap between germline ends came to 11 bases. CDR3 size: 14 residues. In DNA, the CDR3 is TGTGCCATCAGTGCAGAACAGGGTTCCTACGAGCAGTACTTC. This encodes CAISAEQGSYEQYF.

V usage is TRBV6-4 and J usage is TRBJ2-1; 7 nucleotides align to TRBD2. Looked up from germline, CDR1 is MRHNA and CDR2 is SNTAGT. The V segment lost 0 bases and the J segment 9 bases; nucleotides outside the gene matches: 5. The CDR3 extends over 14 amino acids. The DNA for the CDR3 is TGTGCCAGCAGTGACTCTTGGGGGGAGGGTGAGCAGTTCTTC. It specifies CASSDSWGEGEQFF.

This rearrangement joins TRBV18 to TRBJ1-5, with TRBD1 as a possible D gene (5 bases). The CDR3 extends over 13 amino acids. Deletions cut 3 bases from V and 7 bases from J, with 10 bases between. The germline V gene has CDR1 KGHSH and CDR2 LQKENI. CDR3 in DNA: TGTGCCAGCTCACCGACAGCGGGACAGCCCCAGCATTTT. This sequence encodes CASSPTAGQPQHF.

The chain uses TRBV3-1 (or the pseudogene TRBV3-2) and TRBJ2-5, with TRBD1 identical over 9 bases. V lost 4 bases and J lost 4; bases outside the gene matches: 10. Germline assignment: CDR1 LGHDT and CDR2 YNNKEL (reference sequence). The CDR3 spans 16 residues. The CDR3 DNA follows: TGTGCCAGCAGCCGGGGACAGGGTGTTTCCATAGAGACCCAGTACTTC. This codes for CASSRGQGVSIETQYF.

The V and J genes are TRBV11-2 and TRBJ2-3; TRBD2 matches 9 bases. V lost 1 base and J lost 5; bases outside the gene matches: 7. There are 16 residues in the CDR3. CDR1 and CDR2 from the germline V gene are SGHAT and FQNNGV. The CDR3 nucleotides are TGTGCCAGCAGCTTAGTTGCGGGGGGGCAAGTAGATACGCAGTATTTT. Translated: CASSLVAGGQVDTQYF. Full variable domain (remainder filled in from reference TRBV11-2 and TRBJ2-3): EAGVAQSPRYKIIEKRQSVAFWCNPISGHATLYWYQQILGQGPKLLIQFQNNGVVDDSQLPKDRFSAERLKGVDSTLKIQPAKLEDSAVYLCASSLVAGGQVDTQYFGPGTRLTVL.

The chain recombines TRBV6-1 with TRBJ1-3; D not certain. Trimming cost V 2 bases and J 0 bases, with 11 bases left between them. This CDR3 region has 16 residues. The V gene's germline CDR1 is MNHNS and CDR2 SASEGT. The CDR3 sequence: CASSESWRDSGNTIYF. Written as DNA, the CDR3 is TGTGCCAGCAGTGAATCCTGGAGGGACTCTGGAAACACCATATATTTT.

The V call is TRBV2, the J call TRBJ1-1, with TRBD1 matching over 9 bases. The CDR3 extends over 14 amino acids. The J segment lost 3 bases and the V segment lost 7 bases, leaving 6 bases of the junction unmatched. Germline V gene data show CDR1 as SNHLY and CDR2 as FYNNEI. The CDR3, as DNA: TGTGCCAGCAAACAGGGGGCGCAATACACTGAAGCTTTCTTT. Protein: CASKQGAQYTEAFF.

V is TRBV11-2 and J is TRBJ2-3; the match to TRBD2 covers 7 bases. Germline values: CDR1 SGHAT, CDR2 FQNNGV. This CDR3 is 14 amino acids long. V dropped 9 bases and J dropped 2; count of bases not matched to a gene: 8. Written as DNA, the CDR3 is TGTGCCAGTACGCCGGGACTACACACAGATACGCAGTATTTT. Amino acids: CASTPGLHTDTQYF.

The genes are TRBV6-5 and TRBJ2-5; D uncertain. V gave up 2 bases and J gave up 1 base, with 8 bases separating them. The germline CDR1 and CDR2 sequences are MNHEY and SVGAGI. CDR3 length: 14 amino acids. As DNA, the CDR3 is TGTGCCAGCAGTTACCAACAAATCCAAGAGACCCAGTACTTC. Amino acid sequence: CASSYQQIQETQYF.

V is TRBV5-5 and J is TRBJ1-1; D uncertain. Germline CDR1 and CDR2: SGHKS and YYEKEE (reference sequence). This CDR3 contains 16 residues. V lost 2 bases and J lost 1, with 15 bases in between. Written as DNA, the CDR3 is TGTGCCAGCAGCTTAGACGTAACGGTAGCGAACACTGAAGCTTTCTTT. As protein: CASSLDVTVANTEAFF.

The CDR3 coding sequence is TGTGCCAGTACACAGGGAAAGAGGAATCAGCCCCAGCATTTT. Protein: CASTQGKRNQPQHF. The chain uses TRBV19 and TRBJ1-5; the D gene is possibly TRBD1 (6 bases). Trimming cost V 7 bases and J 4 bases, with 14 bases left between them. The CDR3 totals 14 residues. The germline CDR1 and CDR2 sequences are LNHDA and SQIVND (reference sequence).

V usage is TRBV9 and J usage is TRBJ1-3, with TRBD1 identical over 9 bases. V was pared by 8 bases and J by 4 bases, with 7 bases of the junction left unmatched. CDR1 SGDLS and CDR2 YYNGEE come from the germline V gene. The CDR3 extends over 14 amino acids. CDR3 residues: CASAQGAGGNTIYF. The DNA of the CDR3 is TGTGCCAGTGCACAGGGGGCCGGGGGAAACACCATATATTTT.

This sequence joins TRBV7-7 and TRBJ2-2, with D hard to call. This CDR3 has 14 residues. The germline CDR1 and CDR2 sequences are SSHAT and FNYEAQ (reference sequence). Between the trimmed V and J ends, which lost 5 bases and 0 bases, there was a span of 7 bases. The CDR3 reads CASSGSSNTGELFF. The CDR3 region has the DNA TGTGCCAGCAGCGGTAGTTCGAACACCGGGGAGCTGTTTTTT.

The chain carries TRBV7-9 and TRBJ1-2, with TRBD1 as a possible D gene (6 bases). The V gene's germline CDR1 is SEHNR and CDR2 FQNEAQ (reference sequence). V gave up 5 bases and J gave up 2 bases, with 12 bases separating them. The CDR3 consists of 14 residues. The CDR3 bases are TGTGCCAGCAGCCCCGATGGACAGAACTATGGCTACACCTTC. Amino acids: CASSPDGQNYGYTF.

With respect to this clone: Additional DNA sequences in this sample encode the identical CDR3. This CDR3 reads CASSFRGEQYF. The CDR3 DNA follows: TGTGCCAGCAGTTTTAGGGGCGAGCAGTACTTC. The rearrangement joins TRBV12-3 or TRBV12-4 to TRBJ2-7; D is possibly TRBD1 (5 bases). CDR3 length: 11 residues. V lost 3 bases, J lost 6 bases, and 6 bases lay in between.

The chain has TRBV2 and TRBJ1-4, with D maybe TRBD1 (6 bases). Trimming shortened V by 2 bases and J by 5 bases, and 21 bases separated the two germline ends. From germline, CDR1 is SNHLY and CDR2 FYNNEI. The length of the CDR3 is 18 residues. CDR3 loop: CASSELAGDTPGNEKLFF. In DNA form, the CDR3 reads TGTGCCAGCAGTGAACTGGCAGGGGACACCCCGGGAAATGAAAAACTGTTTTTT.

This clone was observed a few times. The chain has TRBV28 and TRBJ2-3; 7 bases agree with TRBD2. V trimming: 6 bases; J trimming: 2 bases; junction bases outside the gene matches: 14. Germline V CDR1 and CDR2: MDHEN, SYDVKM. The CDR3 loop spans 17 amino acids. CDR3 DNA: TGTGCCAGCAGCCTGAGGCGTCGGGGGGATAACACAGATACGCAGTATTTT. This encodes CASSLRRRGDNTDTQYF.

This clone was recorded a few times. CDR3 protein: CASRPTGAGRYEQYV. In DNA, the CDR3 is TGTGCCAGCAGACCCACAGGAGCAGGTCGGTACGAGCAGTACGTC. The gene calls are TRBV2 and TRBJ2-7, with D maybe TRBD1 (5 bases). The V end was cut by 6 bases, the J end by 4 bases, with 19 bases between. Germline V CDR1 and CDR2: SNHLY, FYNNEI. The CDR3 is made up of 15 amino acids.

The chain uses TRBV6-5 and TRBJ2-2; D perhaps matches TRBD1 (6 bases). Germline loops: CDR1 MNHEY, CDR2 SVGAGI. The CDR3 sequence is 16 residues long. V was cut by 1 base and J by 4 bases, with 13 bases left in between. The CDR3 DNA reads as TGTGCCAGCAGTTACTATAAGGGGGACCGCACCGGGGAGCTGTTTTTT. Translated: CASSYYKGDRTGELFF.

This chain connects TRBV28 to TRBJ1-2; 7 bases are a match to TRBD1. CDR1 is MDHEN, CDR2 SYDVKM, per germline. The V and J ends lost 7 bases and 4 bases, in that order; junction bases with no gene match: 9. The CDR3 runs to 14 residues. Here the CDR3 DNA reads TGTGCCAGCACGCCGGGACAGTGGACCTATGGCTACACCTTC. Protein product: CASTPGQWTYGYTF.

The chain uses TRBV5-1 and TRBJ2-1; D might be TRBD2 (7 bases). CDR1 is SGHRS and CDR2 is YFSETQ in the germline V gene. The CDR3 runs 15 residues. The V end lost 0 bases, the J end lost 2 bases, and 9 bases lay between the germline ends. Written as DNA, the CDR3 is TGCGCCAGCAGCTTGGGCGGGGGCCCCTACAATGAGCAGTTCTTC. Translating it yields CASSLGGGPYNEQFF.